This entry lists 2 T cell receptor beta chains sequenced from one sample in a study of shared clonotypes between healthy human individuals. Sequencing used immunoSEQ multiplex PCR; TCRdb keeps in-frame clones, though not all of them. The sample yields 700,000 to 950,000 clones, about 97% seen once. Naive-designated CD8 cells lacked CD45RO, were positively enriched for CCR7, and omitted terminally differentiated effector memory CD45RA+ cells. The sequencing sample was made of naive CD8+ T cells sorted from blood. These receptors were obtained from a man under 40 in good health.

This sequence joins TRBV7-9 and TRBJ2-1; 10 nucleotides agree with TRBD1. Germline CDR1 and CDR2: SEHNR and FQNEAQ (reference sequence). The V and J ends lost 7 bases and 7 bases, in that order; junction bases with no gene match: 10. This CDR3 has 15 residues. The CDR3 is CASTGDRGPWNEQFF. CDR3 nucleotide sequence: TGTGCCAGCACCGGGGACAGGGGACCTTGGAATGAGCAGTTCTTC.

The chain recombines TRBV27 with TRBJ2-1, with 9 bases aligning to TRBD1. V gave up 3 bases and J gave up 8 bases; unmatched junction bases: 11. This CDR3 has 16 residues. Germline-derived CDR1 and CDR2 are MNHEY and SMNVEV (reference sequence). The CDR3 sequence: CASSFQSGQGTYEQFF. The CDR3 coding sequence is TGTGCCAGCAGTTTTCAATCGGGACAGGGCACCTATGAGCAGTTCTTC.